What follows describes a single T cell receptor beta chain. Coverage ceases 3 residues before the CDR3 finishes, and the germline J gene fills in the end. The CDR3 loop spans 14 amino acids. Trimming cost V 4 bases and J 4 bases; bases outside gene matches: 7. Germline lookup yields CDR1 LNHDA and CDR2 SQIVND (reference sequence). This entry belongs to a study of Tregs in tolerant kidney transplant recipients. Sequenced by immunoSEQ multiplex PCR; TCRdb stores in-frame clones only, minus some. Its listing shows under 40,000 clones. The chain employs TRBV19 and TRBJ2-7; TRBD2 matches at 7 bases. Sequencing used CD8+ T cells from blood, obtained before the transplant. This receptor was identified in a human donor who received a combined kidney and bone marrow transplant. CDR3 DNA (partial): TGTGCCAGTAGTAGACGGCTAGCGGCATACGAG. Protein sequence: CASSRRLAAYE. Given in full, the CDR3 is CASSRRLAAYEQYF.